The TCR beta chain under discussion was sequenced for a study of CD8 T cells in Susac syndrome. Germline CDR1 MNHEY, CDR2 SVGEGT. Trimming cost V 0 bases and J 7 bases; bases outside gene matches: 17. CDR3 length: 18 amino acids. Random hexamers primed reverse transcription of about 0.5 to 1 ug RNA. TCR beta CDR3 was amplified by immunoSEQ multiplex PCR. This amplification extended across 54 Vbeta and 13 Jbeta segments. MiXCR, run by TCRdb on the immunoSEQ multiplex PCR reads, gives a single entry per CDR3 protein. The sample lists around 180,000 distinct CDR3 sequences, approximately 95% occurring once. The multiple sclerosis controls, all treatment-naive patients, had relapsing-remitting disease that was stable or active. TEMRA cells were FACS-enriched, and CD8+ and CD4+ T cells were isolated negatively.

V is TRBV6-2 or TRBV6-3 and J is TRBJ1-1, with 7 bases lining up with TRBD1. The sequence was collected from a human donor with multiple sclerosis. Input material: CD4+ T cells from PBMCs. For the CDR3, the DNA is TGTGCCAGCAGTTACTCGAAGGGGGCAGGGTTAGCCCGCAATGAAGCTTTCTTT. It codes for CASSYSKGAGLARNEAFF.